This TCR beta chain stems from a study of T-cell memory formation after mild COVID-19. Study-wide background: The two donors had largely donor-specific TCR clusters.

Germline V CDR1 and CDR2: SGHRS, YFSETQ. V lost 3 bases, J lost 8 bases, and 14 bases lay in between. This CDR3 spans 13 amino acids. TCRdb fed the 5' RACE reads into MiXCR, producing one record per CDR3 protein. This table has a few hundred thousand distinct CDR3 sequences, 16% appearing once. The study, taken as a whole, reports: CD4+ contracting clones lay mainly in CM and EM, CD8+ ones in EMRA. The study found balanced CD4/CD8 in clones contracting day 15 to 85 and a CD4+ lean in later expanders.

This clonotype was counted a few times. Antigen unknown. What was sequenced was PBMCs or a T cell subset sorted from them (not recorded which). The rearrangement uses TRBV5-1 and TRBJ1-2; D is unresolved. The receptor's source is a young man who had mild COVID-19 (a few samples of this study predate the infection). Cell type and time point are not known. CDR3 residues: CASSSDWTMGYTF. The DNA of the CDR3 is TGCGCCAGCAGCTCGGACTGGACTATGGGCTACACCTTC. Using reference TRBV5-1 and TRBJ1-2 for the parts outside the CDR3, the full variable domain is KAGVTQTPRYLIKTRGQQVTLSCSPISGHRSVSWYQQTPGQGLQFLFEYFSETQRNKGNFPGRFSGRQFSNSRSEMNVSTLELGDSALYLCASSSDWTMGYTFGSGTRLTVV.